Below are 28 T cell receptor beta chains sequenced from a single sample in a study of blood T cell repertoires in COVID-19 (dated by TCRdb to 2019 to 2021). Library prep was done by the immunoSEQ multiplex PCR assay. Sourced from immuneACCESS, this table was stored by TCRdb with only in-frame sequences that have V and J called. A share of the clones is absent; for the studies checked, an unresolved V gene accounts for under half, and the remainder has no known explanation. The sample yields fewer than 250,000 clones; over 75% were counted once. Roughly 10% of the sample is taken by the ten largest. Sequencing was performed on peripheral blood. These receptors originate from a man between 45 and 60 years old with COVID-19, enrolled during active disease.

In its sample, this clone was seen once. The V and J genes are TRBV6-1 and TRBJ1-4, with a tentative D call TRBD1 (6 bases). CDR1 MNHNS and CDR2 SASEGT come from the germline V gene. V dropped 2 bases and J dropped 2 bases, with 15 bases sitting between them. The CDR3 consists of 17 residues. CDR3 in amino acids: CASSEKARGGTNEKLFF. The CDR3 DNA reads TGTGCCAGCAGTGAAAAGGCGAGGGGGGGCACTAATGAAAAACTGTTTTTT.

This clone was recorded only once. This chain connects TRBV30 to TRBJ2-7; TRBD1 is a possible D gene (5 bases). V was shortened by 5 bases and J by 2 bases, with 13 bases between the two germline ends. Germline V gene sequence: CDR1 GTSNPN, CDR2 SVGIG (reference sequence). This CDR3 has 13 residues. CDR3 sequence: CAWFLGQTYEQYF. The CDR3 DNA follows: TGTGCCTGGTTTTTGGGGCAGACCTACGAGCAGTACTTC.

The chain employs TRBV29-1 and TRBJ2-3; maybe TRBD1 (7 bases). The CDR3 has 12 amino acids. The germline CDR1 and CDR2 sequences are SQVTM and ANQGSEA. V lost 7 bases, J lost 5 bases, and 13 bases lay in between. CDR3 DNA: TGCAGCGCCGCGGGACAGCAAGATACGCAGTATTTT. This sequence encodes CSAAGQQDTQYF.

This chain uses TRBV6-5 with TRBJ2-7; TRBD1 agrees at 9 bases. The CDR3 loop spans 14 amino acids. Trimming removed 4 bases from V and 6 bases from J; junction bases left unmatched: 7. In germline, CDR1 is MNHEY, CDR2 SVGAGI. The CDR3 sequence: CASSSGTGFGEQYF. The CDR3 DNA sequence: TGTGCCAGCAGTTCCGGGACAGGGTTTGGCGAGCAGTACTTC.

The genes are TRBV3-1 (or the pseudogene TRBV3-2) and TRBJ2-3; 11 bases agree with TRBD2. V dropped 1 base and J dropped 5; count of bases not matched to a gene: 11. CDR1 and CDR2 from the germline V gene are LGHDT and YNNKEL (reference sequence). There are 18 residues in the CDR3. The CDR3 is CASSQGLAGGWGGDTQYF. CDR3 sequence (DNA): TGTGCCAGCAGCCAAGGTCTAGCGGGGGGCTGGGGCGGAGATACGCAGTATTTT.

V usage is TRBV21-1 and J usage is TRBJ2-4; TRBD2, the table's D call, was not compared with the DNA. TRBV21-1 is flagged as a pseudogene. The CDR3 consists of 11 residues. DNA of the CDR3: TGTGCCAGCAGCCCCCCTGGACTTGTCCGCTTC. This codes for CASSPPGLVRF.

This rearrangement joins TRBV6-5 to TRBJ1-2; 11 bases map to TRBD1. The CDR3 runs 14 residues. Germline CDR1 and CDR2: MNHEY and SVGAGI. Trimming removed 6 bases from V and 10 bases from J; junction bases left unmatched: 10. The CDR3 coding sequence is TGTGCCAGCAGGGATGGGGGACAGGGGGAACCCTACACCTTC. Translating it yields CASRDGGQGEPYTF.

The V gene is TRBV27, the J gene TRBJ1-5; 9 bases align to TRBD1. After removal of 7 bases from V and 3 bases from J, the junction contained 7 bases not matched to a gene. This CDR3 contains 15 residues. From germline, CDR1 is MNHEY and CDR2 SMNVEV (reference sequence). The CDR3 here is CASKKDRGYNQPQHF. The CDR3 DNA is TGTGCCAGCAAAAAGGACAGGGGTTACAATCAGCCCCAGCATTTT.

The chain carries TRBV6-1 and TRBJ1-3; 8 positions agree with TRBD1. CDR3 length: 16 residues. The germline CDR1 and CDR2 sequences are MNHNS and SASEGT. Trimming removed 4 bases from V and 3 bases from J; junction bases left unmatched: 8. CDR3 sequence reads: CASSAVAGGFGNTIYF. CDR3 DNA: TGTGCCAGCAGTGCCGTTGCAGGGGGCTTTGGAAACACCATATATTTT.

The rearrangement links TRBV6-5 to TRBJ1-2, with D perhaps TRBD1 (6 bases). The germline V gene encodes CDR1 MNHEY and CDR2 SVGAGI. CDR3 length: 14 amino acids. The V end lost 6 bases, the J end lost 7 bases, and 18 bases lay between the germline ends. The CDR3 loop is CASSSAPAGAGYTF. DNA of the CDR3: TGTGCCAGCAGCTCCGCCCCCGCAGGGGCTGGCTACACCTTC.

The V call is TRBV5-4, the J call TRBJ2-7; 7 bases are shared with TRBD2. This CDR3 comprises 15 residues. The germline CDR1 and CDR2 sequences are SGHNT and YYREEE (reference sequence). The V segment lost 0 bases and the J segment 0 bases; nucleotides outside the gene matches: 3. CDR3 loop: CASSLVGGSSYEQYF. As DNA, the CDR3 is TGTGCCAGCAGCTTGGTAGGCGGGAGCTCCTACGAGCAGTACTTC.

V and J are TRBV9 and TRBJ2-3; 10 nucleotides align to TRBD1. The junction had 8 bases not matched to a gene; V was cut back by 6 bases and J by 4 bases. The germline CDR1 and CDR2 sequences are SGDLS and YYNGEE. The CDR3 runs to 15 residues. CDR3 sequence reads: CASTPGDRGPDTQYF. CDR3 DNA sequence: TGTGCCAGCACCCCTGGGGACAGGGGACCAGATACGCAGTATTTT.

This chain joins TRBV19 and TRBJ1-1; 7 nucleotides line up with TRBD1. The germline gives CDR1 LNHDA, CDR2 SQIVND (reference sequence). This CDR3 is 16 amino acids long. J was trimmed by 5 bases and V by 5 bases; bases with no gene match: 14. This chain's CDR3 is CASSGSLLTGRTEAFF. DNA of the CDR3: TGTGCCAGTAGTGGCTCCCTTCTGACAGGGAGAACTGAAGCTTTCTTT.

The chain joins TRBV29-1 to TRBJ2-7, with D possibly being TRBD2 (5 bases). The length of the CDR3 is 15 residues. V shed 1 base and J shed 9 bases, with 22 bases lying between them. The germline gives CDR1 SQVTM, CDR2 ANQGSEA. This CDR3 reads CSVEVEAMVSPGQYF. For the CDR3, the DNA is TGCAGCGTTGAAGTGGAGGCAATGGTGTCCCCCGGGCAGTACTTC.

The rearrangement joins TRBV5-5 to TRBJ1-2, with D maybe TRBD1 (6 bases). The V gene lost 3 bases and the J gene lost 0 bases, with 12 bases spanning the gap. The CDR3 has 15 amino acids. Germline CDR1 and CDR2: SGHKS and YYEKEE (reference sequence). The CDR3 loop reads CASSWSDSANYGYTF. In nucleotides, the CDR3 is TGTGCCAGCAGCTGGTCGGACAGCGCTAACTATGGCTACACCTTC.

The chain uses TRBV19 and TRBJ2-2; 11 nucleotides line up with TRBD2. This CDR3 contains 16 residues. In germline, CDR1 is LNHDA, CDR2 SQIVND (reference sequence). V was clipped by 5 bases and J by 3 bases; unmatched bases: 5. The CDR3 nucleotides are TGTGCCAGTAGTCTTAGCGGGAGGGTCCACACCGGGGAGCTGTTTTTT. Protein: CASSLSGRVHTGELFF.

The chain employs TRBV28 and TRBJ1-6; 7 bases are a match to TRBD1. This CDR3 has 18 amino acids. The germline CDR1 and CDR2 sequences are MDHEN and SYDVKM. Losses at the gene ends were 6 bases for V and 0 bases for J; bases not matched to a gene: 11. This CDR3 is CASRQGIRGSSYNSPLHF. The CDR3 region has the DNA TGTGCCAGCAGACAGGGAATCAGGGGGAGCTCCTATAATTCACCCCTCCACTTT.

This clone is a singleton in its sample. CDR3 region: CASSGQGYGEQYF. The CDR3 bases are TGTGCCAGTAGTGGCCAGGGGTACGGCGAGCAGTACTTC. The chain couples TRBV19 to TRBJ2-7; weak D call: TRBD1 (6 bases). Germline values: CDR1 LNHDA, CDR2 SQIVND (reference sequence). The ends were cut back, 5 bases at V and 6 bases at J, with 14 bases in the middle. This CDR3 comprises 13 residues.

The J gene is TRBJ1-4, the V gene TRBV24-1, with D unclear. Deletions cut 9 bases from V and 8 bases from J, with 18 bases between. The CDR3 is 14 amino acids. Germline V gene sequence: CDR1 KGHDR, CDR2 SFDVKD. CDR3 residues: CATCIQEEEEKLFF. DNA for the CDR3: TGTGCCACCTGCATCCAGGAGGAGGAGGAAAAACTGTTTTTT.

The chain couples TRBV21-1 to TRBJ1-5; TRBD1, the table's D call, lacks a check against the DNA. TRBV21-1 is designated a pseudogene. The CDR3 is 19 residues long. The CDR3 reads CASSKNPGDREFSNQPQHF. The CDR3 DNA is TGTGCCAGCAGCAAAAACCCCGGGGACAGGGAGTTTAGCAATCAGCCCCAGCATTTT.

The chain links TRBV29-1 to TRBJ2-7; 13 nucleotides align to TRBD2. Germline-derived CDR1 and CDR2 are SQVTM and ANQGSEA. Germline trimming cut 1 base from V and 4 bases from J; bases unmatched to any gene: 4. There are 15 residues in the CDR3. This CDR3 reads CSVEGLAGGLYEQYF. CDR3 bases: TGCAGCGTTGAAGGACTAGCGGGAGGTTTATACGAGCAGTACTTC.

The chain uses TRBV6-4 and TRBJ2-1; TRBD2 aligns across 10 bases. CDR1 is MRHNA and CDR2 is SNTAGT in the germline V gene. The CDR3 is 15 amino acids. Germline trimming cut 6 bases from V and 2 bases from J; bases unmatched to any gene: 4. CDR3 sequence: CASSERGGPYNEQFF. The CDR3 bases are TGTGCCAGCAGCGAGCGGGGGGGCCCCTACAATGAGCAGTTCTTC.

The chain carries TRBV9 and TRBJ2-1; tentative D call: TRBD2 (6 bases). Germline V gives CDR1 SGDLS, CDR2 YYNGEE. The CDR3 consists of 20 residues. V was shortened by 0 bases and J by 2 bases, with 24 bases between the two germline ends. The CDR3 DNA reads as TGTGCCAGCAGCGTAGCAACGAGGGGCGGGGACGGGCTAGCCTACAATGAGCAGTTCTTC. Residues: CASSVATRGGDGLAYNEQFF. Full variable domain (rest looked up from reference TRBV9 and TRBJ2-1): DSGVTQTPKHLITATGQRVTLRCSPRSGDLSVYWYQQSLDQGLQFLIQYYNGEERAKGNILERFSAQQFPDLHSELNLSSLELGDSALYFCASSVATRGGDGLAYNEQFFGPGTRLTVL.

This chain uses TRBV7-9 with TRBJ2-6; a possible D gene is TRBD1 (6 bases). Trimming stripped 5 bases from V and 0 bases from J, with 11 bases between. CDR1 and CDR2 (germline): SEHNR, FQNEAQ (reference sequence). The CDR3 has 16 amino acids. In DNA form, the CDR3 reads TGTGCCAGCAGCATAACAGGGAACTCTGGGGCCAACGTCCTGACTTTC. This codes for CASSITGNSGANVLTF.

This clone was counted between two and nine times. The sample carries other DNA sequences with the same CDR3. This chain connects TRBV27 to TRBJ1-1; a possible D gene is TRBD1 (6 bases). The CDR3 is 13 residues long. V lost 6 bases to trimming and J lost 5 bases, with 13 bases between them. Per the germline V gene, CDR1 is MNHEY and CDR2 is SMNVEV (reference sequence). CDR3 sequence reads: CASSSGQGTEAFF. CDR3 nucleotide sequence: TGTGCCAGCAGCTCCGGGCAGGGGACTGAAGCTTTCTTT.

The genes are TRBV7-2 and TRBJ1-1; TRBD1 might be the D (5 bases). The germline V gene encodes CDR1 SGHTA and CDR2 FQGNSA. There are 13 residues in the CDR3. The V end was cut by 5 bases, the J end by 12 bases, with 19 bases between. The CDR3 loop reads CASSTDSKGNTFF. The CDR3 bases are TGTGCCAGCAGCACAGACAGCAAGGGGAATACTTTCTTT. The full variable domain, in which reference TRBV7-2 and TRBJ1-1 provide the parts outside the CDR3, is GAGVSQSPSNKVTEKGKDVELRCDPISGHTALYWYRQSLGQGLEFLIYFQGNSAPDKSGLPSDRFSAERTGGSVSTLTIQRTQQEDSAVYLCASSTDSKGNTFFGQGTRLTVV.

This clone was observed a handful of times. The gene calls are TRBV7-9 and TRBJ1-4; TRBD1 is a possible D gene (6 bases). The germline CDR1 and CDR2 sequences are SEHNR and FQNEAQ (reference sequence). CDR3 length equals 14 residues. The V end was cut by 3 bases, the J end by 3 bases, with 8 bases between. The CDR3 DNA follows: TGTGCCAGCAGCTTTACAGGGTCTAATGAAAAACTGTTTTTT. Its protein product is CASSFTGSNEKLFF.

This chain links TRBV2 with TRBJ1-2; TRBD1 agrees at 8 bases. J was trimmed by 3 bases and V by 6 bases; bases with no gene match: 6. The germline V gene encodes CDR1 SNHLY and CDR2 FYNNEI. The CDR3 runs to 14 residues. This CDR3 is CASRRDRRDYGYTF. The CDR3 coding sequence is TGTGCCAGCAGGAGGGACAGGCGCGACTATGGCTACACCTTC. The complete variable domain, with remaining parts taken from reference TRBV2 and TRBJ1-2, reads EPEVTQTPSHQVTQMGQEVILRCVPISNHLYFYWYRQILGQKVEFLVSFYNNEISEKSEIFDDQFSVERPDGSNFTLKIRSTKLEDSAMYFCASRRDRRDYGYTFGSGTRLTVV.